The 19 T cell receptor beta chains listed next were all sequenced from one sample in a study of breast tumors, draining lymph nodes, adjacent tissues (dated by TCRdb to 2016 to 2018). The library was obtained by multiplex PCR. Instrument on record: Illumina HiSeq 2000. The public reads were reprocessed in TCRdb via fastp at Q25 and MiXCR, keeping in-frame beta chains. CDR3 protein duplicates are merged, each entry listing the most common genes and DNA. The sample table records approximately 280,000 distinct CDR3 sequences; 30% to 35% of these occur just once. Around 1.1% of the sample belongs to the ten largest clones. Lymph node samples came from the axillary draining lymph nodes of breast cancer patients. Source material: axillary lymph node tissue. These receptors were collected from a female donor with breast cancer. Some clones in this sample may be carry-over from other donors' samples.

The chain joins TRBV5-6 to TRBJ1-4; 7 nucleotides agree with TRBD1. This CDR3 comprises 13 residues. Per the germline V gene, CDR1 is SGHDT and CDR2 is YYEEEE. V dropped 5 bases and J dropped 7; count of bases not matched to a gene: 5. CDR3 protein: CASRTRDSEKLFF. CDR3 DNA sequence: TGTGCCAGCAGGACCCGGGACAGTGAAAAACTGTTTTTT.

This clonotype has ten or more counts. This chain links TRBV30 with TRBJ1-4; 8 positions agree with TRBD1. The CDR3 sequence is 12 residues long. CDR1 is GTSNPN and CDR2 is SVGIG in the germline V gene (reference sequence). Trimming cost V 8 bases and J 8 bases; bases outside gene matches: 7. The CDR3 region has the DNA TGTGCCCTTGGACAGGGATTGGAAAAACTGTTTTTT. This translates into CALGQGLEKLFF.

Comments on this clonotype: At one end, the junction sequence differs from germline, possibly due to a read error. The rearrangement links TRBV5-4 to TRBJ1-2; 7 bases are a match to TRBD1. The CDR3 covers 15 residues. Germline CDR1 is SGHNT and CDR2 is YYREEE (reference sequence). The CDR3 here is CACSLGTAGSYGYTF. The CDR3 DNA reads as TGTGCCTGCAGCTTAGGGACAGCGGGCAGCTATGGCTACACCTTC.

Ten or more counts support this clonotype. The chain couples TRBV7-9 to TRBJ1-2; 8 bases are a match to TRBD1. Per germline, CDR1 SEHNR and CDR2 FQNEAQ (reference sequence). CDR3 size: 15 residues. J was trimmed by 5 bases and V by 3 bases; bases with no gene match: 8. The CDR3 DNA reads as TGTGCCAGCAGCTTGGGTCAGGGGGCAGGGTATGGCTACACCTTC. The encoded protein is CASSLGQGAGYGYTF.

The chain is built from TRBV29-1 and TRBJ1-2; D is unresolved. CDR3 length equals 13 residues. Germline loops: CDR1 SQVTM, CDR2 ANQGSEA. V was trimmed by 7 bases and J by 0 bases, leaving 12 bases between them. The CDR3 coding sequence is TGCAGCGCGGTCACCAGCTCTAACTATGGCTACACCTTC. Translating gives CSAVTSSNYGYTF.

This clonotype has at least ten counts. CDR3 sequence: CASSERLLKITGELFF. Written as DNA, the CDR3 is TGTGCCAGCAGTGAAAGGCTACTTAAAATCACCGGGGAGCTGTTTTTT. The chain carries TRBV2 and TRBJ2-2; D remains unclear. Germline-derived CDR1 and CDR2 are SNHLY and FYNNEI. The CDR3 length is 16 residues. Trimming left V 2 bases short and J 4 bases short, with 14 bases between.

This clonotype was observed at least ten times. The chain uses TRBV7-3 and TRBJ2-1; 13 bases map to TRBD2. The CDR3 length is 16 residues. Germline trimming cut 5 bases from V and 8 bases from J; bases unmatched to any gene: 9. CDR1 and CDR2 (germline): SGHTA, FQGTGA. CDR3 DNA sequence: TGTGCCAGCAGCAGCGCCGGGACTAGCGGGATACATGAGCAGTTCTTC. Its protein product is CASSSAGTSGIHEQFF.

Points on this clonotype: A clone one base away is much larger, so this may be a read error. The CDR3 DNA is TGCAGTGCTAGAGAGGGCGGGAGGGACTCCGAGCAGTACTTC. Residues: CSAREGGRDSEQYF. The rearrangement uses TRBV20-1 and TRBJ2-7; TRBD2 matches at 9 bases. The V gene's germline CDR1 is DFQATT and CDR2 SNEGSKA (reference sequence). The J segment lost 6 bases and the V segment lost 0 bases, leaving 6 bases of the junction unmatched. The CDR3 contains 14 residues.

This clonotype was picked up many times. The chain is built from TRBV7-2 and TRBJ2-3, with 10 bases lining up with TRBD2. This CDR3 spans 16 amino acids. The germline CDR1 and CDR2 sequences are SGHTA and FQGNSA. J lost 3 bases, V lost 5 bases, and 8 bases had no gene match. The CDR3 is CASSDLAGVGTDTQYF. The CDR3 nucleotides read TGTGCCAGCAGCGACCTAGCGGGAGTAGGGACAGATACGCAGTATTTT.

The CDR3 here is CASSLAGTPNTEAFF. The CDR3 bases are TGTGCCAGCAGTCTAGCCGGGACACCGAACACTGAAGCTTTCTTT. This sequence joins TRBV28 and TRBJ1-1; tentatively, D is TRBD1 (6 bases). The germline gives CDR1 MDHEN, CDR2 SYDVKM. This CDR3 has 15 amino acids. The ends were cut back, 5 bases at V and 1 base at J, with 14 bases in the middle.

This clonotype was picked up many times. The chain is built from TRBV7-8 and TRBJ2-7, with a tentative D call TRBD1 (6 bases). In germline, CDR1 is SGHVS, CDR2 FQNEAQ. There are 15 residues in the CDR3. Trimming cost V 5 bases and J 3 bases, with 17 bases left between them. CDR3 amino acids: CASSSRTGIRYEQYF. The CDR3, as DNA: TGTGCCAGCAGCAGCCGAACAGGGATCCGCTACGAGCAGTACTTC.

This clonotype was detected only once. This chain links TRBV6-5 with TRBJ1-5, with D possibly being TRBD1 (5 bases). CDR1 MNHEY and CDR2 SVGAGI come from the germline V gene. V dropped 6 bases and J dropped 2 bases, with 11 bases sitting between them. This CDR3 region has 14 residues. CDR3 residues: CASRQEAGNQPQHF. CDR3 sequence (DNA): TGTGCCAGCAGACAGGAGGCCGGCAATCAGCCCCAGCATTTT.

V gene TRBV19 combines with J gene TRBJ1-1; no reliable D call. There are 15 residues in the CDR3. Germline V gene lookup returns CDR1 LNHDA and CDR2 SQIVND (reference sequence). Trimming cost V 0 bases and J 0 bases, with 8 bases left between them. The CDR3 sequence is CASSIEGPMNTEAFF. In DNA form, the CDR3 reads TGTGCCAGTAGTATAGAAGGACCCATGAACACTGAAGCTTTCTTT.

The CDR3 region is CASGGTSLEALTQYF. The CDR3 DNA reads TGTGCTAGTGGTGGCACTAGCCTCGAGGCCCTTACGCAGTATTTT. The gene calls are TRBV12-5 and TRBJ2-3; a weak D match, TRBD2 (6 bases). The CDR3 covers 15 residues. CDR1 is LGHNT, CDR2 FRNRAP, per germline. The V end lost 5 bases, the J end lost 8 bases, and 20 bases lay between the germline ends.

On this clonotype itself: The CDR3 does not close with the conserved phenylalanine or tryptophan, likely indicating a read error. The chain recombines TRBV19 with TRBJ2-7; possibly TRBD2 for D (6 bases). The germline V gene has CDR1 LNHDA and CDR2 SQIVND (reference sequence). Trimming took 5 bases from V and 0 from J, leaving 17 bases between them. This CDR3 spans 16 amino acids. For the CDR3, the DNA is TGTGCCAGTAGTCCACGGGACTCCGAAAGCTCCTACGAGCAGTACTCC. As protein: CASSPRDSESSYEQYS.

This clonotype was seen many times. J is TRBJ2-3 and V is TRBV6-5; D might be TRBD1 (6 bases). V was clipped by 6 bases and J by 5 bases, with 9 bases between them. This CDR3 has 12 residues. Per the germline V gene, CDR1 is MNHEY and CDR2 is SVGAGI. CDR3 DNA sequence: TGTGCCAGCAGGAGCAGGGGAGATACGCAGTATTTT. Residues: CASRSRGDTQYF.

The table lists this clonotype with many counts. The CDR3 region is CASSPQGPAADTQYF. The CDR3 DNA is TGTGCCAGCAGCCCCCAGGGCCCCGCGGCAGATACGCAGTATTTT. This rearrangement joins TRBV9 to TRBJ2-3; D is perhaps TRBD1 (5 bases). The CDR3 consists of 15 residues. Germline assignment: CDR1 SGDLS and CDR2 YYNGEE. The V end lost 4 bases, the J end lost 4 bases, and 16 bases lay between the germline ends.

This clonotype has a count of ten or more. The gene calls are TRBV19 and TRBJ2-5, with TRBD2 as a possible D gene (5 bases). Per germline, CDR1 LNHDA and CDR2 SQIVND (reference sequence). The CDR3 covers 14 residues. Trimming took 3 bases from V and 10 from J, leaving 18 bases between them. This CDR3 is CASSIRHTGKSQYF. Here the CDR3 DNA reads TGTGCCAGTAGTATCCGCCATACGGGGAAAAGCCAGTACTTC.

This clonotype was recorded at least ten times. The genes are TRBV9 and TRBJ1-5, with D unresolved. This CDR3 has 14 residues. With 0 bases removed from V and 9 bases from J, the gap between germline ends came to 13 bases. Germline V gives CDR1 SGDLS, CDR2 YYNGEE. The DNA for the CDR3 is TGTGCCAGCAGCGTAGATTCGTCGGGTAGGCCCCAGCATTTT. Protein sequence: CASSVDSSGRPQHF.